This T cell receptor (beta chain) was sequenced during a study of cytomegalovirus exposure and HLA in healthy donors. As for this clone: What it binds is unknown.

The PCR used 60 Vbeta and 13 Jbeta primers. Generated by immunoSEQ multiplex PCR, the TCRdb table keeps only in-frame clones and is missing some. The repertoire shows around 74,000 clones; the top ten hold approximately 4.6%. Study results and limitations: With DRB1 most and HLA-C fewest, TCR association rates differed between HLA loci in a later analysis. It was confirmed in vitro that a few of the CMV-associated chains were specific for CMV antigens. Overall, roughly 170 TCR beta chains were annotated as cytomegalovirus-associated.

This CDR3 comprises 18 residues. From germline, CDR1 is SGDLS and CDR2 YYNGEE. J lost 1 base, V lost 4 bases, and 13 bases had no gene match. The source is a man under 40 in good health and CMV-seronegative. The chain couples TRBV9 to TRBJ1-1, with 10 bases lining up with TRBD1. The sequencing input was PBMCs. CDR3 residues: CASSTSRLGTGENTEAFF. CDR3 nucleotide sequence: TGTGCCAGCAGCACTTCGAGACTTGGGACAGGGGAGAACACTGAAGCTTTCTTT.